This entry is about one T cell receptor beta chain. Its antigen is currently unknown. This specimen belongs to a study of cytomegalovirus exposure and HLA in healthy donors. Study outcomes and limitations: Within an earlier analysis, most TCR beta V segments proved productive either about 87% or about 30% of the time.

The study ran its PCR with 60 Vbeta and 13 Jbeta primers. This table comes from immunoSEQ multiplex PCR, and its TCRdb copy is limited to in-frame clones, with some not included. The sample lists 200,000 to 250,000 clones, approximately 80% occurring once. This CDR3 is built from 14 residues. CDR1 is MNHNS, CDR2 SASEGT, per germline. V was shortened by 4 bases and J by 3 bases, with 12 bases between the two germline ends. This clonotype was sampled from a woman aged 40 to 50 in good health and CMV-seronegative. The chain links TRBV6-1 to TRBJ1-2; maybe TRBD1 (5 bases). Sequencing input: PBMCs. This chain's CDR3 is CASSGQGRHYGYTF. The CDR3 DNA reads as TGTGCCAGCAGTGGTCAGGGAAGGCACTATGGCTACACCTTC.